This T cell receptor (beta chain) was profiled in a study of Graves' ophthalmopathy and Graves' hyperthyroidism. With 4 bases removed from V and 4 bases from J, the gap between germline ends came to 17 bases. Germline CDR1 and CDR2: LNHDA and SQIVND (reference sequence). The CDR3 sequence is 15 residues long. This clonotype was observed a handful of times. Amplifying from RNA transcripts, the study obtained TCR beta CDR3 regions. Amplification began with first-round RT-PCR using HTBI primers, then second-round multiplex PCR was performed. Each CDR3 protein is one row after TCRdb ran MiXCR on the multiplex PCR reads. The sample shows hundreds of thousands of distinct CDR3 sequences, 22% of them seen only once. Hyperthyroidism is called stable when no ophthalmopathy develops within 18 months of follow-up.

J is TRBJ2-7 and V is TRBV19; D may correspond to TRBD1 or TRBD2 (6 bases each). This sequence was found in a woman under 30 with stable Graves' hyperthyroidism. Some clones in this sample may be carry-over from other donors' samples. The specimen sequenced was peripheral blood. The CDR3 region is CASSRGASIGYEQYF. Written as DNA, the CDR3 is TGTGCCAGTAGTAGGGGGGCTTCTATAGGATACGAGCAGTACTTC.